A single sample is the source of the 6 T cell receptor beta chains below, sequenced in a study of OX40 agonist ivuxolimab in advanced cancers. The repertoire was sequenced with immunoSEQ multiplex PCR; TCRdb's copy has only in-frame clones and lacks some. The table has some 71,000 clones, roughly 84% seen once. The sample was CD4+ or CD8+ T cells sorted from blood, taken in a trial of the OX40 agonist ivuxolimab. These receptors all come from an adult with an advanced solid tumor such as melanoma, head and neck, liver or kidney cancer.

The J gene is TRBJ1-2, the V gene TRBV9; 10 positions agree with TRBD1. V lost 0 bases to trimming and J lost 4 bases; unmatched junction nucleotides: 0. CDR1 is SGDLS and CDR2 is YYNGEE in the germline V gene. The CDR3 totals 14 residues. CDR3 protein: CASSVGTGGYGYTF. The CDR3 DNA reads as TGTGCCAGCAGCGTAGGGACAGGGGGCTATGGCTACACCTTC.

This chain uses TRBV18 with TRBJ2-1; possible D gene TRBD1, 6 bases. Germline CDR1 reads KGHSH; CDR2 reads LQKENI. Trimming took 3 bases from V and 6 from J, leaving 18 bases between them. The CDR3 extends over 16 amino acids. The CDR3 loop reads CASSPPGHGARNEQFF. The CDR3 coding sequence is TGTGCCAGCTCACCTCCGGGACATGGGGCGCGCAATGAGCAGTTCTTC.

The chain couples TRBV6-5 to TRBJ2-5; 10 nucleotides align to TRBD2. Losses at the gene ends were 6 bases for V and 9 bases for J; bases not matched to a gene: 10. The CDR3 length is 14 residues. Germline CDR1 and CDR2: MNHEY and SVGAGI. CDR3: CASSQLAGPVAQYF. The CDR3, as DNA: TGTGCCAGCAGCCAACTAGCGGGGCCCGTGGCCCAGTACTTC.

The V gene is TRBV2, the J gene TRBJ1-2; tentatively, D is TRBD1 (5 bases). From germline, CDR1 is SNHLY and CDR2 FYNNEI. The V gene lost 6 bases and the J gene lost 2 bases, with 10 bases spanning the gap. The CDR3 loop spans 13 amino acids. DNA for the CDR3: TGTGCCAGCAGCCTACAGGCGAACTATGGCTACACCTTC. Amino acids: CASSLQANYGYTF.

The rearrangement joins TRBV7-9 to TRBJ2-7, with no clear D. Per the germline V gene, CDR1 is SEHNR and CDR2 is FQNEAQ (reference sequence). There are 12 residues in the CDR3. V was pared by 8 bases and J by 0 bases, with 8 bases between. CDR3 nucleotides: TGTGCCAGCTCGCTCGGCTCCTACGAGCAGTACTTC. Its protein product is CASSLGSYEQYF.

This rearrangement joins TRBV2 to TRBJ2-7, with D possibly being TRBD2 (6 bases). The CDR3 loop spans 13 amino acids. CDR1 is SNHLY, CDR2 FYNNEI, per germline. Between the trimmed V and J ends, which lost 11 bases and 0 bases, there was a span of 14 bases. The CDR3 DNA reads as TGTGCCCTTCGGGGAGGAAGCTCCTACGAGCAGTACTTC. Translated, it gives CALRGGSSYEQYF. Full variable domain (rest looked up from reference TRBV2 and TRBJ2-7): EPEVTQTPSHQVTQMGQEVILRCVPISNHLYFYWYRQILGQKVEFLVSFYNNEISEKSEIFDDQFSVERPDGSNFTLKIRSTKLEDSAMYFCALRGGSSYEQYFGPGTRLTVT.